The 16 T cell receptor beta chains given below trace back to one sample, sequenced in a study of CD8 T cells in Susac syndrome. About 0.5 to 1 ug RNA was reverse transcribed with random hexamers. TCRdb itself ran the immunoSEQ multiplex PCR reads through MiXCR, one entry per CDR3 protein. The repertoire consists of around 190,000 distinct CDR3 sequences, with 85% to 95% occurring once and the leading ten covering 0.16%. The sequencing input was CD8+ T cells from PBMCs. The receptor set was obtained from a human donor with multiple sclerosis.

This clonotype was recorded once. The chain links TRBV7-9 to TRBJ2-3, with D maybe TRBD2 (6 bases). V was trimmed by 3 bases and J by 10 bases, leaving 23 bases between them. CDR3 length: 16 amino acids. Germline V lookup: CDR1 SEHNR, CDR2 FQNEAQ (reference sequence). CDR3 DNA sequence: TGTGCCAGCAGCTTCGGGGGATCTCCCCCTGCCATGGCGCAGTATTTT. It codes for CASSFGGSPPAMAQYF.

V gene TRBV5-6 combines with J gene TRBJ2-1; the D gene is possibly TRBD1 (6 bases). This CDR3 has 15 residues. Germline CDR1 is SGHDT and CDR2 is YYEEEE. The V end was cut by 1 base, the J end by 3 bases, with 11 bases between. The CDR3 DNA reads TGTGCCAGCAGCTTGTGGCAGGGGATCTACAATGAGCAGTTCTTC. Translating it yields CASSLWQGIYNEQFF.

J is TRBJ1-5 and V is TRBV7-9; unclear D gene. Trimming left V 6 bases short and J 5 bases short, with 11 bases between. CDR1 SEHNR and CDR2 FQNEAQ come from the germline V gene (reference sequence). The CDR3 has 13 residues. The chain's CDR3 is CASRSGRDQPQHF. CDR3 nucleotide sequence: TGTGCCAGCAGATCAGGTAGAGATCAGCCCCAGCATTTT.

The rearrangement links TRBV20-1 to TRBJ1-2, with D perhaps TRBD1 (6 bases). Per germline, CDR1 DFQATT and CDR2 SNEGSKA (reference sequence). V lost 0 bases and J 0 bases, leaving 17 bases between the germline ends. CDR3 length: 17 amino acids. CDR3 sequence: CSARDGGTHPTNYGYTF. The CDR3 bases are TGCAGTGCTAGAGATGGTGGGACACACCCCACTAACTATGGCTACACCTTC.

The J gene is TRBJ2-7, the V gene TRBV5-4; 8 nucleotides line up with TRBD2. CDR1 and CDR2 (germline): SGHNT, YYREEE (reference sequence). Trimming cost V 4 bases and J 3 bases; bases outside gene matches: 12. This CDR3 comprises 16 residues. The CDR3 bases are TGTGCCAGCAGCACCCTTCCGGGACTAGTAAGCTACGAGCAGTACTTC. It is translated as CASSTLPGLVSYEQYF.

The V call is TRBV5-1, the J call TRBJ2-7; 7 nucleotides match TRBD2. This CDR3 has 17 residues. The J segment lost 2 bases and the V segment lost 2 bases, leaving 13 bases of the junction unmatched. Germline values: CDR1 SGHRS, CDR2 YFSETQ. This CDR3 is CASSLRPRASGTYEQYF. The CDR3 DNA is TGCGCCAGCAGCTTAAGGCCCCGAGCTAGCGGAACCTACGAGCAGTACTTC.

The chain links TRBV11-2 to TRBJ2-1, with D tentatively TRBD2 (6 bases). The CDR3 runs 14 residues. Looked up from germline, CDR1 is SGHAT and CDR2 is FQNNGV. V lost 5 bases, J lost 3 bases, and 11 bases lay in between. The CDR3 bases are TGTGCCAGCAGCCAGACTAGGGTCTACAATGAGCAGTTCTTC. Protein product: CASSQTRVYNEQFF.

The CDR3 sequence is CASSLDGARDTQYF. CDR3 nucleotides: TGTGCCAGCAGCTTGGATGGGGCTCGAGATACGCAGTATTTT. This chain connects TRBV5-6 to TRBJ2-3; D perhaps matches TRBD1 (5 bases). CDR3 length: 14 amino acids. The germline gives CDR1 SGHDT, CDR2 YYEEEE. V dropped 0 bases and J dropped 5 bases, with 10 bases sitting between them.

The V gene is TRBV29-1, the J gene TRBJ1-1; possibly TRBD1 for D (5 bases). Germline V lookup: CDR1 SQVTM, CDR2 ANQGSEA. V was pared by 4 bases and J by 3 bases, with 6 bases between. The CDR3 covers 11 residues. In DNA form, the CDR3 reads TGCAGCGTTGCCAGGGACACTGAAGCTTTCTTT. It encodes CSVARDTEAFF.

The CDR3 protein is CAWSVSLLPWQGRETQYF. As DNA, the CDR3 is TGTGCCTGGAGTGTTTCCTTGCTGCCTTGGCAGGGGAGAGAGACCCAGTACTTC. V and J are TRBV30 and TRBJ2-5; the D gene is possibly TRBD1 (6 bases). V gave up 0 bases and J gave up 4 bases, with 24 bases separating them. The CDR3 is 18 amino acids. Per germline, CDR1 GTSNPN and CDR2 SVGIG (reference sequence).

The V call is TRBV24-1, the J call TRBJ2-4; the D gene is possibly TRBD1 (5 bases). Deletions cut 3 bases from V and 11 bases from J, with 16 bases between. This CDR3 spans 14 amino acids. Germline V lookup: CDR1 KGHDR, CDR2 SFDVKD. The CDR3 loop is CATSDSRALRLQYF. The CDR3, as DNA: TGTGCCACCAGTGATAGCAGGGCCCTGCGGCTTCAGTACTTC.

This chain connects TRBV7-9 to TRBJ1-6; maybe TRBD1 (5 bases). V was shortened by 5 bases and J by 9 bases, with 11 bases between the two germline ends. CDR1 SEHNR and CDR2 FQNEAQ come from the germline V gene (reference sequence). The CDR3 contains 13 residues. The CDR3 sequence: CASSPSGGSPLHF. The CDR3 nucleotides read TGTGCCAGCAGCCCTTCCGGGGGTTCACCCCTCCACTTT.

The chain combines TRBV7-9 with TRBJ2-7; 10 bases align to TRBD1. The CDR3 extends over 13 amino acids. The germline V gene has CDR1 SEHNR and CDR2 FQNEAQ (reference sequence). V shed 7 bases and J 2 bases; nucleotides not matched to a gene: 2. The DNA for the CDR3 is TGTGCCAGCACCGGACAGGGGGCCTACGAGCAGTACTTC. The encoded protein is CASTGQGAYEQYF. The full variable domain, its missing parts supplied by reference TRBV7-9 and TRBJ2-7, is DTGVSQNPRHKITKRGQNVTFRCDPISEHNRLYWYRQTLGQGPEFLTYFQNEAQLEKSRLLSDRFSAERPKGSFSTLEIQRTEQGDSAMYLCASTGQGAYEQYFGPGTRLTVT.

This clonotype came up once. This chain links TRBV27 with TRBJ1-5; a possible D gene is TRBD1 (5 bases). CDR3 size: 14 residues. The V and J ends lost 8 bases and 1 base respectively, with 12 bases between them. The germline CDR1 and CDR2 sequences are MNHEY and SMNVEV (reference sequence). The CDR3 reads CASGIQGSNQPQHF. The DNA for the CDR3 is TGTGCCAGCGGGATCCAGGGAAGCAATCAGCCCCAGCATTTT.

The rearrangement joins TRBV13 to TRBJ1-1; 10 bases are shared with TRBD1. CDR1 and CDR2 from the germline V gene are PRHDT and FYEKMQ (reference sequence). There are 17 residues in the CDR3. The J segment lost 2 bases and the V segment lost 5 bases, leaving 11 bases of the junction unmatched. The CDR3 reads CASSPRDRGRYNTEAFF. The CDR3 bases are TGTGCCAGCAGCCCCCGGGACAGGGGAAGGTATAACACTGAAGCTTTCTTT.

The CDR3 here is CASGLGVNEQYF. DNA of the CDR3: TGTGCCAGCGGGCTCGGTGTCAACGAGCAGTACTTC. The chain uses TRBV11-2 and TRBJ2-7, with D unclear. Per the germline V gene, CDR1 is SGHAT and CDR2 is FQNNGV. The V end lost 8 bases, the J end lost 5 bases, and 13 bases lay between the germline ends. The CDR3 consists of 12 residues.